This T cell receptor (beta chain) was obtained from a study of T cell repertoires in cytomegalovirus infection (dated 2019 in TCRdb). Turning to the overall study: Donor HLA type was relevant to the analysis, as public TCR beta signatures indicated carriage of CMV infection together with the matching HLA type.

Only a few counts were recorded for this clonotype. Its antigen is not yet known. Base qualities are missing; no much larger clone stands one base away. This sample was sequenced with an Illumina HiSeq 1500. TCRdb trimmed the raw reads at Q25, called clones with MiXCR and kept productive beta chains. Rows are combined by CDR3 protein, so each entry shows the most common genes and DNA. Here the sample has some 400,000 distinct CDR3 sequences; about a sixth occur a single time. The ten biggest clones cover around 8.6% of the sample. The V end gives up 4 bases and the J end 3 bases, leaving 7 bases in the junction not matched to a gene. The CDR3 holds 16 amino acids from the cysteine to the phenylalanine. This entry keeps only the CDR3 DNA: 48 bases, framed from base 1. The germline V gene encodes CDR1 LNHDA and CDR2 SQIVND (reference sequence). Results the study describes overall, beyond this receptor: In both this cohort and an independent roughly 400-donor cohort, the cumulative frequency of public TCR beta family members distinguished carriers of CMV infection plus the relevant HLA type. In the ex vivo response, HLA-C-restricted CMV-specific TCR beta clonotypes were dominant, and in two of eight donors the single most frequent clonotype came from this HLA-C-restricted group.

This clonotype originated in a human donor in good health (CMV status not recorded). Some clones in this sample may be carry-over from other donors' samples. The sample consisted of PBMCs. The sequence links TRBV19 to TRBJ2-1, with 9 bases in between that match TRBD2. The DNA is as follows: TGTGCCAGTAGTACCCTGAAGACTAGCGGCTACAATGAGCAGTTCTTC. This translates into CASSTLKTSGYNEQFF.